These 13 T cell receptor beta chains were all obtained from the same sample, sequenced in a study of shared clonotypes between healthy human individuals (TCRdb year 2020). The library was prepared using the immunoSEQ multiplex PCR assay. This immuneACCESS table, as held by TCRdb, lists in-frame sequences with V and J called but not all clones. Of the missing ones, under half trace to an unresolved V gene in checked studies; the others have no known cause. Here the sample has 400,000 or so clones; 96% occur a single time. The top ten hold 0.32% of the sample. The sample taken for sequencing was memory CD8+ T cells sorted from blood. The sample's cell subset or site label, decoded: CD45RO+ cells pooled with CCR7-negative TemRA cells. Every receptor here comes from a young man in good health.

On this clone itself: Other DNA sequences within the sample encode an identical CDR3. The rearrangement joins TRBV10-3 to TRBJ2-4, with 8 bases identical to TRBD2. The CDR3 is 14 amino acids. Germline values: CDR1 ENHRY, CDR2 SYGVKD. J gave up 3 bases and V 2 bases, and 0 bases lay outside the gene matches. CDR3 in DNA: TGTGCCATCAGTGAGACTAGCGGCAAAAACATTCAGTACTTC. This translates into CAISETSGKNIQYF.

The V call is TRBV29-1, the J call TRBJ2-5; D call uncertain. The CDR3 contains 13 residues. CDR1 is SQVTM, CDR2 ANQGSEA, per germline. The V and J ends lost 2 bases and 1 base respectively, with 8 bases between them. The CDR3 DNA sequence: TGCAGCGTTGAAAGGCCGAGCCAAGAGACCCAGTACTTC. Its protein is CSVERPSQETQYF.

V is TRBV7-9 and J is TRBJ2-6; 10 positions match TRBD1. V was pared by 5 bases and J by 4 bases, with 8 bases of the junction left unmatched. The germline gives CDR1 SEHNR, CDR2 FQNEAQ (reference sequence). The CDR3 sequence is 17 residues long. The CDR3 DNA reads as TGTGCCAGCAGCCCGCGGGGACAGGGGACAGGGGCCAACGTCCTGACTTTC. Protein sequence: CASSPRGQGTGANVLTF.

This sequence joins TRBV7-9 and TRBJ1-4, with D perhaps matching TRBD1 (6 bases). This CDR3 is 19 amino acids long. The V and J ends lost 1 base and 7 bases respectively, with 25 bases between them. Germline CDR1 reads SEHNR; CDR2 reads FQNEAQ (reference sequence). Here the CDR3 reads CASSLDAWGAKTQGEKLFF. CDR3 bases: TGTGCCAGCAGCTTAGATGCGTGGGGGGCGAAGACCCAGGGTGAAAAACTGTTTTTT.

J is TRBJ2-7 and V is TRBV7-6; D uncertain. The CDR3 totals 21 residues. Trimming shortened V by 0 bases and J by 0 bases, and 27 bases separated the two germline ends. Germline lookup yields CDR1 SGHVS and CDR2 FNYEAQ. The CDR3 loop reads CASSLASPLGGQTSASYEQYF. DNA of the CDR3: TGTGCCAGCAGCTTAGCATCCCCCCTGGGCGGCCAGACTTCTGCCTCCTACGAGCAGTACTTC.

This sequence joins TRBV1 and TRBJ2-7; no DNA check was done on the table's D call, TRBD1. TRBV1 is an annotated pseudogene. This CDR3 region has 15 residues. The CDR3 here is CTSSPRQGITYEQYF. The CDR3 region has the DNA TGCACCAGCAGCCCTCGACAGGGGATTACCTACGAGCAGTACTTC.

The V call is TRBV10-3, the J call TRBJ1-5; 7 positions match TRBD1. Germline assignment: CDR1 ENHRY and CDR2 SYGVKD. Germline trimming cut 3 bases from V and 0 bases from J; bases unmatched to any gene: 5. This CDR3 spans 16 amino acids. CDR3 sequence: CAISDPTGISNQPQHF. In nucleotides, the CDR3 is TGTGCCATCAGTGACCCGACAGGGATTAGCAATCAGCCCCAGCATTTT.

The CDR3 DNA reads TGCGCCAGCAGCTTGGCAATCGACACAACTAATGAAAAACTGTTTTTT. This codes for CASSLAIDTTNEKLFF. J is TRBJ1-4 and V is TRBV5-1, with D uncertain. The germline CDR1 and CDR2 sequences are SGHRS and YFSETQ. The V and J ends lost 0 bases and 0 bases respectively, with 9 bases between them. This CDR3 has 16 amino acids. Full variable domain (rest looked up from reference TRBV5-1 and TRBJ1-4): KAGVTQTPRYLIKTRGQQVTLSCSPISGHRSVSWYQQTPGQGLQFLFEYFSETQRNKGNFPGRFSGRQFSNSRSEMNVSTLELGDSALYLCASSLAIDTTNEKLFFGSGTQLSVL.

This CDR3 is CASSNTPYEQYF. The CDR3 DNA is TGTGCCAGTAGTAACACACCCTACGAGCAGTACTTC. The rearrangement uses TRBV19 and TRBJ2-7; D is ambiguous. V shed 4 bases and J shed 2 bases, with 6 bases lying between them. The germline CDR1 and CDR2 sequences are LNHDA and SQIVND (reference sequence). The CDR3 spans 12 residues.

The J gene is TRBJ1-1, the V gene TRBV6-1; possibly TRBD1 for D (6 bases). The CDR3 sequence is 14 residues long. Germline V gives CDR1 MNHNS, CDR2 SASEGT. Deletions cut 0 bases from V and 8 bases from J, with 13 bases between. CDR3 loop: CASSEAGRGDEAFF. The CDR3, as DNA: TGTGCCAGCAGTGAAGCGGGCAGGGGCGACGAAGCTTTCTTT.

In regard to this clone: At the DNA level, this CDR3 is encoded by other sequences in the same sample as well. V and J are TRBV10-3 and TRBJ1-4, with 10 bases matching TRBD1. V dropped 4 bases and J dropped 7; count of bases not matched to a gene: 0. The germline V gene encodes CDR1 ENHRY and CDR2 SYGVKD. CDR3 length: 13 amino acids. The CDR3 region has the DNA TGTGCCATCAGTGGGACAGGGGGTGAAAAACTGTTTTTT. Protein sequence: CAISGTGGEKLFF.

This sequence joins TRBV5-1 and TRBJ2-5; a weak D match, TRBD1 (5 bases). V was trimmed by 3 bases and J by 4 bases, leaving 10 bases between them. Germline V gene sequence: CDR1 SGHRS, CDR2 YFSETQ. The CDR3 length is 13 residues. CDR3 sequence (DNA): TGCGCCAGCAGCTCAGACAGTGGAGAGACCCAGTACTTC. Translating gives CASSSDSGETQYF. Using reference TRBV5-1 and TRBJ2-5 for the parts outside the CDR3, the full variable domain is KAGVTQTPRYLIKTRGQQVTLSCSPISGHRSVSWYQQTPGQGLQFLFEYFSETQRNKGNFPGRFSGRQFSNSRSEMNVSTLELGDSALYLCASSSDSGETQYFGPGTRLLVL.

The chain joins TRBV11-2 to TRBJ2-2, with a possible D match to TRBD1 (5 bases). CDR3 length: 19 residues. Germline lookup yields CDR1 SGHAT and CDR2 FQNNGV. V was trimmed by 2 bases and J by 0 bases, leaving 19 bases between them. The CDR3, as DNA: TGTGCCAGCAGCTTACGCCGATTACGGCAGGACACGAACACCGGGGAGCTGTTTTTT. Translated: CASSLRRLRQDTNTGELFF. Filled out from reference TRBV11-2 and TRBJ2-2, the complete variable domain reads EAGVAQSPRYKIIEKRQSVAFWCNPISGHATLYWYQQILGQGPKLLIQFQNNGVVDDSQLPKDRFSAERLKGVDSTLKIQPAKLEDSAVYLCASSLRRLRQDTNTGELFFGEGSRLTVL.